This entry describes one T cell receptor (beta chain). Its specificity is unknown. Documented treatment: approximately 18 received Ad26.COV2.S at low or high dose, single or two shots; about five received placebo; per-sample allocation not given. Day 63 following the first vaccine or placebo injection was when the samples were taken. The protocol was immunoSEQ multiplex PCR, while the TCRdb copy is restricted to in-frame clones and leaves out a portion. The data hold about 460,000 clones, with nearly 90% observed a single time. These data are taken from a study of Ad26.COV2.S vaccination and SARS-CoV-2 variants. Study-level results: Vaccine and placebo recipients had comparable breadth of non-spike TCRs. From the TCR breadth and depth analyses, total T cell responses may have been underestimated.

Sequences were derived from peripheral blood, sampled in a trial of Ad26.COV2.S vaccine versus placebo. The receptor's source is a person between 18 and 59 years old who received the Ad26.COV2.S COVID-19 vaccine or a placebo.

CDR3 sequence: CASSPGPRSRPQHF. The CDR3 DNA is TGTGCCAGCAGTCCGGGACCGCGTTCTCGTCCCCAGCATTTT. V gene TRBV6-5 combines with J gene TRBJ1-5, with D possibly being TRBD1 (5 bases). Trimming stripped 5 bases from V and 10 bases from J, with 18 bases between. Germline V gene sequence: CDR1 MNHEY, CDR2 SVGAGI. The CDR3 is 14 residues long.